Shown below are 22 T cell receptor beta chains from a single sample sequenced in a study of graft-versus-host responses after intestinal transplantation. Their target antigens are unknown. Produced via immunoSEQ multiplex PCR; TCRdb's table is partial and in-frame only. The table includes about 100,000 clones, 75% to 95% detected once. The sequenced sample was unstimulated CD8+ T cells sorted from spleen or lymph node cells, obtained before intestinal transplant. All receptors derive from a human donor who received an intestinal transplant.

The chain carries TRBV4-1 and TRBJ2-3; D ambiguous. The length of the CDR3 is 14 residues. The V gene lost 5 bases and the J gene lost 5 bases, with 14 bases spanning the gap. Germline CDR1 MGHRA, CDR2 YSYEKL. In DNA, the CDR3 is TGCGCCAGCAGCGAAGGCCGAAATCTAGATACGCAGTATTTT. Translated: CASSEGRNLDTQYF.

The chain has TRBV7-6 and TRBJ2-3; 9 nucleotides align to TRBD2. V lost 5 bases, J lost 7 bases, and 25 bases stayed unmatched. The CDR3 has 20 residues. Germline values: CDR1 SGHVS, CDR2 FNYEAQ. The DNA for the CDR3 is TGTGCCAGCAGCCAATCCCCCGGGGGACTAGCTCGATTGGGAGGAAATACGCAGTATTTT. This gives the protein CASSQSPGGLARLGGNTQYF.

This chain uses TRBV19 with TRBJ2-5; 7 nucleotides align to TRBD1. The V gene's germline CDR1 is LNHDA and CDR2 SQIVND (reference sequence). This CDR3 region has 14 residues. J was trimmed by 2 bases and V by 6 bases; bases with no gene match: 6. CDR3 bases: TGTGCCAGTAGGTCTCGGGACAGTCAAGAGACCCAGTACTTC. Its protein is CASRSRDSQETQYF.

This chain connects TRBV6-1 to TRBJ2-3, with TRBD2 matching over 10 bases. J gave up 3 bases and V 4 bases, and 4 bases lay outside the gene matches. The germline V gene has CDR1 MNHNS and CDR2 SASEGT. The CDR3 extends over 15 amino acids. The CDR3 DNA follows: TGTGCCAGCAGTGTTTCTAGCGGGGGAACAGATACGCAGTATTTT. Amino acid sequence: CASSVSSGGTDTQYF.

The chain employs TRBV5-4 and TRBJ2-7, with TRBD1 identical over 9 bases. The V segment lost 5 bases and the J segment 6 bases; nucleotides outside the gene matches: 6. The CDR3 consists of 13 residues. Germline V gene sequence: CDR1 SGHNT, CDR2 YYREEE (reference sequence). CDR3 in amino acids: CASRDGTGLEQYF. For the CDR3, the DNA is TGTGCCAGCAGGGACGGGACAGGGCTCGAGCAGTACTTC.

The V call is TRBV11-2, the J call TRBJ2-5, with 12 bases that match TRBD2. CDR1 SGHAT and CDR2 FQNNGV come from the germline V gene. There are 15 residues in the CDR3. J gave up 5 bases and V 1 base, and 2 bases lay outside the gene matches. This CDR3 reads CASSLVLAGGETQYF. In DNA form, the CDR3 reads TGTGCCAGCAGCTTAGTCCTAGCGGGGGGGGAGACCCAGTACTTC.

The chain has TRBV27 and TRBJ2-7; D not resolved. The CDR3 length is 13 residues. The germline CDR1 and CDR2 sequences are MNHEY and SMNVEV (reference sequence). Trimming pared 2 bases from V and 3 bases from J, leaving 8 bases between. CDR3 bases: TGTGCCAGCAGTTTACGACGGTTCTACGAGCAGTACTTC. It encodes CASSLRRFYEQYF.

The chain recombines TRBV15 with TRBJ1-1, with D possibly TRBD1 on 5 matching bases. Germline CDR1 and CDR2: LNHNV and YYDKDF (reference sequence). This CDR3 has 12 residues. V lost 1 base and J 10 bases, leaving 10 bases between the germline ends. The CDR3 sequence is CATSRGGALAFF. The CDR3 region has the DNA TGTGCCACCAGCAGAGGTGGGGCCTTAGCTTTCTTT.

The rearrangement links TRBV29-1 to TRBJ2-1, with D maybe TRBD2 (6 bases). V shed 3 bases and J shed 6 bases, with 12 bases lying between them. There are 13 residues in the CDR3. CDR1 is SQVTM, CDR2 ANQGSEA, per germline. As DNA, the CDR3 is TGCAGCGTTGAGGCAGGTAGCGGCAATGAGCAGTTCTTC. Translation: CSVEAGSGNEQFF.

The chain joins TRBV19 to TRBJ1-1; D is unclear. Germline V gives CDR1 LNHDA, CDR2 SQIVND (reference sequence). The CDR3 sequence is 15 residues long. V was pared by 0 bases and J by 0 bases, with 8 bases between. CDR3 protein: CASSIDGQLNTEAFF. CDR3 bases: TGTGCCAGTAGTATAGACGGGCAGTTGAACACTGAAGCTTTCTTT.

The chain links TRBV19 to TRBJ2-7; D call uncertain. Germline V CDR1 and CDR2: LNHDA, SQIVND (reference sequence). This CDR3 contains 11 residues. Trimming took off 1 base at V and 4 bases at J, with 2 bases between the two ends. The CDR3 DNA follows: TGTGCCAGTAGTATAGGATACGAGCAGTACTTC. Amino acids: CASSIGYEQYF.

The J gene is TRBJ2-2, the V gene TRBV4-1; a weak D match, TRBD1 (5 bases). The CDR3 runs to 17 residues. V lost 4 bases and J lost 7, with 22 bases in between. Germline lookup yields CDR1 MGHRA and CDR2 YSYEKL. CDR3 sequence: CASSLRQNRKFFGELFF. CDR3 coding DNA: TGCGCCAGCAGCCTCAGGCAGAACAGGAAGTTTTTCGGGGAGCTGTTTTTT.

The chain is built from TRBV15 and TRBJ2-3; D assignment may be TRBD1 or TRBD2 (5 bases each). CDR1 LNHNV and CDR2 YYDKDF come from the germline V gene (reference sequence). Trimming took 9 bases from V and 2 from J, leaving 21 bases between them. CDR3 length equals 16 residues. The DNA of the CDR3 is TGTGCCACAGCGGAGACCCAAGGGGCGGTCACAGATACGCAGTATTTT. Translated: CATAETQGAVTDTQYF.

The gene calls are TRBV6-5 and TRBJ1-6, with 10 positions matching TRBD1. The CDR3 runs to 15 residues. Per the germline V gene, CDR1 is MNHEY and CDR2 is SVGAGI. Trimming cost V 0 bases and J 10 bases; bases outside gene matches: 3. The CDR3 DNA follows: TGTGCCAGCAGTTACTCAACGACAGGGGGCTCACCCCTCCACTTT. Its translation: CASSYSTTGGSPLHF.

This clone was picked up a small number of times. V and J are TRBV4-1 and TRBJ1-5; D remains unclear. CDR1 MGHRA and CDR2 YSYEKL come from the germline V gene. Trimming shortened V by 1 base and J by 5 bases, and 6 bases separated the two germline ends. The CDR3 totals 13 residues. In DNA, the CDR3 is TGCGCCAGCAGCCAAGCCTGGTATCAGCCCCAGCATTTT. It yields the protein CASSQAWYQPQHF.

The chain has TRBV4-2 and TRBJ1-6; no firm D call. Germline V gene data show CDR1 as LGHNA and CDR2 as YNFKEQ. The ends were cut back, 0 bases at V and 0 bases at J, with 12 bases in the middle. This CDR3 region has 18 residues. The CDR3 nucleotides are TGTGCCAGCAGCCAAGATCTCGGAGGGAACTCCTATAATTCACCCCTCCACTTT. Protein sequence: CASSQDLGGNSYNSPLHF.

The chain employs TRBV11-2 and TRBJ2-7; 12 positions agree with TRBD1. The CDR3 extends over 16 amino acids. With 5 bases clipped from V and 5 bases from J, the junction kept 10 bases outside the gene matches. Looked up from germline, CDR1 is SGHAT and CDR2 is FQNNGV. CDR3 in amino acids: CASSPEMGQGADEQYF. The CDR3 DNA is TGTGCCAGCAGCCCCGAAATGGGACAGGGGGCCGACGAGCAGTACTTC.

V and J are TRBV6-5 and TRBJ2-7, with TRBD1 matching 9 bases. The CDR3 contains 13 residues. J was trimmed by 5 bases and V by 6 bases; bases with no gene match: 5. Looked up from germline, CDR1 is MNHEY and CDR2 is SVGAGI. In DNA form, the CDR3 reads TGTGCCAGCAGATGGGACAGGGACCACGAGCAGTACTTC. Translation gives CASRWDRDHEQYF.

As DNA, the CDR3 is TGCGCCAGCAGCCAAGACAGTGTGAGTTCACCCCTCCACTTT. Translated, it gives CASSQDSVSSPLHF. The chain uses TRBV4-1 and TRBJ1-6; D unresolved. With 0 bases removed from V and 9 bases from J, the gap between germline ends came to 9 bases. The CDR3 has 14 amino acids. Germline V gives CDR1 MGHRA, CDR2 YSYEKL.

This clone was seen a few times. The genes are TRBV6-6 and TRBJ2-3; D could derive from TRBD1 or TRBD2 (5 bases each). V was pared by 10 bases and J by 2 bases, with 16 bases between. The CDR3 sequence is 14 residues long. The germline V gene has CDR1 MNHNY and CDR2 SVGAGI (reference sequence). The CDR3 DNA sequence: TGTGCCACCCGAGGGGTCTCCTCCACAGATACGCAGTATTTT. Protein: CATRGVSSTDTQYF.

This sequence joins TRBV19 and TRBJ1-1; 8 bases line up with TRBD1. This CDR3 spans 17 amino acids. V gave up 3 bases and J gave up 0 bases; unmatched junction bases: 9. Germline V gene sequence: CDR1 LNHDA, CDR2 SQIVND (reference sequence). The CDR3 loop is CASSIRTGLNLNTEAFF. Here the CDR3 DNA reads TGTGCCAGTAGTATCCGGACAGGGCTAAACTTGAACACTGAAGCTTTCTTT.

The V and J genes are TRBV29-1 and TRBJ2-7; D is tentatively TRBD1 or TRBD2 (5 bases each). There are 13 residues in the CDR3. V shed 4 bases and J shed 9 bases, with 19 bases lying between them. The germline CDR1 and CDR2 sequences are SQVTM and ANQGSEA. The CDR3 sequence: CSVGQNSYEGQYF. The CDR3 DNA is TGCAGCGTTGGACAGAACTCCTACGAGGGGCAGTACTTC.